What follows are 6 T cell receptor beta chains derived from one specimen sequenced in a study of regulatory T cells in long-lasting Graves disease. This sample's time point: persistent/refractory GD, antithyroid drugs over 5 years with positive TRAb. From PBMCs, RNA was extracted and then used to make the TCR library. In building TCR beta libraries, iRepertoire HTBI primers were used together with Arm-PCR of CDR3 regions. One entry per CDR3 protein results from TCRdb running MiXCR on the multiplex PCR reads. Seen here are around 340,000 distinct CDR3 sequences, less than 20% observed once, and the top ten hold just under 30%. The starting material was peripheral blood mononuclear cells (PBMCs), obtained when the disease was refractory, from a patient treated with antithyroid drugs. Every receptor here comes from a female donor with Graves disease.

The chain recombines TRBV27 with TRBJ2-7, with 12 bases lining up with TRBD2. CDR1 is MNHEY, CDR2 SMNVEV, per germline (reference sequence). J lost 7 bases, V lost 0 bases, and 7 bases had no gene match. The CDR3 sequence is 16 residues long. The CDR3 bases are TGTGCCAGCAGTTTATCTCGGCTAGCGGGAGGGCCGGAGCAGTACTTC. It specifies CASSLSRLAGGPEQYF.

On this clonotype: The germline gene is not matched at one end of the junction; a read error may be the cause. The CDR3 nucleotides read TGTGCCAGCAGCTTAGCGGCCCCACCAAATGGCTGCACCTTC. This sequence encodes CASSLAAPPNGCTF. This chain connects TRBV7-2 to TRBJ1-2, with D uncertain. The CDR3 is 14 amino acids. The germline V gene encodes CDR1 SGHTA and CDR2 FQGNSA. Filled out from reference TRBV7-2 and TRBJ1-2, the complete variable domain reads GAGVSQSPSNKVTEKGKDVELRCDPISGHTALYWYRQSLGQGLEFLIYFQGNSAPDKSGLPSDRFSAERTGGSVSTLTIQRTQQEDSAVYLCASSLAAPPNGCTFGSGTRLTVV.

V gene TRBV9 combines with J gene TRBJ1-1; perhaps TRBD1 as D (6 bases). From germline, CDR1 is SGDLS and CDR2 YYNGEE. The V gene lost 0 bases and the J gene lost 5 bases, with 14 bases spanning the gap. This CDR3 comprises 15 residues. The CDR3 DNA follows: TGTGCCAGCAGCGTAGTCCAAGGGGGGGTAACTGAAGCTTTCTTT. It translates to CASSVVQGGVTEAFF.

V gene TRBV25-1 combines with J gene TRBJ2-1; no clear D. V lost 6 bases to trimming and J lost 7 bases, with 10 bases between them. The germline gives CDR1 MGHDK, CDR2 SYGVNS. This CDR3 spans 12 amino acids. The CDR3 DNA reads TGTGCCAGCAGGAGGTGGGGAAATGAGCAGTTCTTC. It translates to CASRRWGNEQFF. The complete variable domain, with remaining parts taken from reference TRBV25-1 and TRBJ2-1, reads EADIYQTPRYLVIGTGKKITLECSQTMGHDKMYWYQQDPGMELHLIHYSYGVNSTEKGDLSSESTVSRIRTEHFPLTLESARPSHTSQYLCASRRWGNEQFFGPGTRLTVL.

This clonotype was picked up many times. The chain carries TRBV11-2 and TRBJ1-2; 9 bases align to TRBD1. The CDR3 contains 19 residues. J lost 3 bases, V lost 1 base, and 15 bases had no gene match. CDR1 is SGHAT, CDR2 FQNNGV, per germline. CDR3 DNA sequence: TGTGCCAGCAGCTTAGGGAGGGGACAGGGATATCGGAATGACTATGGCTACACCTTC. Its translation is CASSLGRGQGYRNDYGYTF. The whole variable domain, filled in from reference TRBV11-2 and TRBJ1-2, reads EAGVAQSPRYKIIEKRQSVAFWCNPISGHATLYWYQQILGQGPKLLIQFQNNGVVDDSQLPKDRFSAERLKGVDSTLKIQPAKLEDSAVYLCASSLGRGQGYRNDYGYTFGSGTRLTVV.

Ten or more counts support this clonotype. The chain has TRBV6-2 or TRBV6-3 and TRBJ1-6; no clear D gene. Germline assignment: CDR1 MNHEY and CDR2 SVGEGT. V lost 2 bases and J 9 bases, leaving 17 bases between the germline ends. The length of the CDR3 is 16 residues. CDR3 protein: CASSYHSPGRSSPLHF. In DNA, the CDR3 is TGTGCCAGCAGTTACCACTCTCCAGGTCGCAGTTCACCCCTCCACTTT.